Given below is one T cell receptor beta chain in context. It has no known antigen specificity. No clone much larger than this one lies a single base away; base qualities are absent. The CDR1 and CDR2 encoded by the germline V gene are MNHEY and SVGEGT. Reading from cysteine to phenylalanine, the CDR3 counts 16 amino acids. Of the read, only the CDR3 DNA is kept; its 48 bases are in frame from base 1. Trimmed from V: 5 bases; trimmed from J: 0 bases; junction bases lacking a gene match: 6. The data belong to a study of T cell responses to AZD1222 COVID-19 vaccine (dated by TCRdb to the early 2020s). General notes on the study: AZD1222 recipients with second doses at about 4 weeks or about 12 weeks were pooled, because spike-specific TCR depth and breadth did not differ between schedules. TCR sequencing covered 230 to 250 trial participants: 207 given two doses of AZD1222 and around 25 given two doses of MenACWY control vaccine. Trial participants were enrolled by age into 18-55, 56-69 and 70-plus year subgroups, with approximately 160, 26 and 62 TCR-sequenced participants respectively. Overall study outcomes, separate from this receptor: In the small 56-69-year group, the increase in depth fell short of significance, most likely because of low power. Epitopes outside the regions mutated in the B.1.351 and B.1.1.7 variants were reportedly recognized by nearly half of the unique spike-specific TCRs. Most participants were white British and females outnumbered males, and the authors suggested that clonal diversity may have been underestimated. Because no day 14 peak-response samples were available, the repertoires could be characterized only after the peak T cell response. Only six AZD1222 recipients were SARS-CoV-2 seropositive at baseline, limiting conclusions about previously exposed vaccinees. After two AZD1222 doses, both the breadth and the depth of spike-specific TCRs were significantly higher than at day 0 and than in MenACWY recipients. Vaccine-associated CD4 TCRs spanned the whole spike protein, with dominant responses in regions 160-218 and 743-854.

The CDR3 regions of human TCRbeta chains were analyzed by immunosequencing. On the authors' methods: Repertoire TCRs were checked for matches against a reference library of SARS-CoV-2-specific TCRs that had been generated using the MIRA antigen-specificity platform. Breadth meant the fraction of unique TCRs that were SARS-CoV-2-associated, whereas depth meant the fraction of total T cells that were SARS-CoV-2-associated. Using the MIRA data, each spike-specific TCR was mapped to the spike region that the TCR reacts to and placed in a CD4 or CD8 class. Log10-transformed breadth and depth values were compared by one-way ANOVA with Sidak's multiple comparisons tests. This is the immuneACCESS table as TCRdb keeps it, with only in-frame sequences that have V and J called. A part of the clones is gone; compared with another copy, unresolved V genes explain less than half, and the rest is unexplained. D and trimming were read from the DNA, whereas the V and J calls and clone size are those reported in that table. Here the sample has 150,000 or so clones; about 89% occur a single time. In total, the top ten clones hold around 5% of the sample.

This sample's time point label indicates: baseline before first vaccination. The vaccinee samples were drawn from two UK trials, COV001 and COV002, one of which was a single-blind randomized controlled phase 2/3 trial testing AZD1222 (ChAdOx1 nCoV-19) in healthy adults. For TCRbeta chain sequencing, PBMC samples were collected from trial participants at day 0 and at day 28 after the second dose. The V gene is TRBV6-2 or TRBV6-3 and the J gene is TRBJ2-1; 8 bases in between match TRBD1. This sequence was found in an adult in good health. This specimen was peripheral blood, taken on day 0 of AZD1222 vaccination. The CDR3 in this case is CASSDRGQGSYNEQFF. The nucleotide sequence is given as TGTGCCAGCAGTGACCGCGGACAGGGCTCCTACAATGAGCAGTTCTTC.